This T cell receptor beta chain stems from a study of graft-versus-host responses after intestinal transplantation. Germline V gene data show CDR1 as MGHRA and CDR2 as YSYEKL. This CDR3 is 13 amino acids long. Trimming removed 3 bases from V and 4 bases from J, with 10 bases in between. Study-wide results and limits: Peak levels of circulating GvH clones tracked with early post-transplant HvG declines.

Assay: immunoSEQ multiplex PCR; the TCRdb copy retains only in-frame clones and omits some. The sample gives some 85,000 clones, about nine tenths of which show up once; roughly 0.43% is in the top ten. As to this clone: The antigen remains unidentified.

Sequenced here: unstimulated CD8+ T cells sorted from spleen or lymph node cells, sampled before transplant. This sequence was found in a human donor who was the organ donor for an intestinal transplant. This chain links TRBV4-1 with TRBJ2-7, with D possibly being TRBD1 (5 bases). The CDR3 reads CASSHQTAYEQYF. The CDR3 DNA reads as TGCGCCAGCAGCCATCAGACAGCGTACGAGCAGTACTTC.